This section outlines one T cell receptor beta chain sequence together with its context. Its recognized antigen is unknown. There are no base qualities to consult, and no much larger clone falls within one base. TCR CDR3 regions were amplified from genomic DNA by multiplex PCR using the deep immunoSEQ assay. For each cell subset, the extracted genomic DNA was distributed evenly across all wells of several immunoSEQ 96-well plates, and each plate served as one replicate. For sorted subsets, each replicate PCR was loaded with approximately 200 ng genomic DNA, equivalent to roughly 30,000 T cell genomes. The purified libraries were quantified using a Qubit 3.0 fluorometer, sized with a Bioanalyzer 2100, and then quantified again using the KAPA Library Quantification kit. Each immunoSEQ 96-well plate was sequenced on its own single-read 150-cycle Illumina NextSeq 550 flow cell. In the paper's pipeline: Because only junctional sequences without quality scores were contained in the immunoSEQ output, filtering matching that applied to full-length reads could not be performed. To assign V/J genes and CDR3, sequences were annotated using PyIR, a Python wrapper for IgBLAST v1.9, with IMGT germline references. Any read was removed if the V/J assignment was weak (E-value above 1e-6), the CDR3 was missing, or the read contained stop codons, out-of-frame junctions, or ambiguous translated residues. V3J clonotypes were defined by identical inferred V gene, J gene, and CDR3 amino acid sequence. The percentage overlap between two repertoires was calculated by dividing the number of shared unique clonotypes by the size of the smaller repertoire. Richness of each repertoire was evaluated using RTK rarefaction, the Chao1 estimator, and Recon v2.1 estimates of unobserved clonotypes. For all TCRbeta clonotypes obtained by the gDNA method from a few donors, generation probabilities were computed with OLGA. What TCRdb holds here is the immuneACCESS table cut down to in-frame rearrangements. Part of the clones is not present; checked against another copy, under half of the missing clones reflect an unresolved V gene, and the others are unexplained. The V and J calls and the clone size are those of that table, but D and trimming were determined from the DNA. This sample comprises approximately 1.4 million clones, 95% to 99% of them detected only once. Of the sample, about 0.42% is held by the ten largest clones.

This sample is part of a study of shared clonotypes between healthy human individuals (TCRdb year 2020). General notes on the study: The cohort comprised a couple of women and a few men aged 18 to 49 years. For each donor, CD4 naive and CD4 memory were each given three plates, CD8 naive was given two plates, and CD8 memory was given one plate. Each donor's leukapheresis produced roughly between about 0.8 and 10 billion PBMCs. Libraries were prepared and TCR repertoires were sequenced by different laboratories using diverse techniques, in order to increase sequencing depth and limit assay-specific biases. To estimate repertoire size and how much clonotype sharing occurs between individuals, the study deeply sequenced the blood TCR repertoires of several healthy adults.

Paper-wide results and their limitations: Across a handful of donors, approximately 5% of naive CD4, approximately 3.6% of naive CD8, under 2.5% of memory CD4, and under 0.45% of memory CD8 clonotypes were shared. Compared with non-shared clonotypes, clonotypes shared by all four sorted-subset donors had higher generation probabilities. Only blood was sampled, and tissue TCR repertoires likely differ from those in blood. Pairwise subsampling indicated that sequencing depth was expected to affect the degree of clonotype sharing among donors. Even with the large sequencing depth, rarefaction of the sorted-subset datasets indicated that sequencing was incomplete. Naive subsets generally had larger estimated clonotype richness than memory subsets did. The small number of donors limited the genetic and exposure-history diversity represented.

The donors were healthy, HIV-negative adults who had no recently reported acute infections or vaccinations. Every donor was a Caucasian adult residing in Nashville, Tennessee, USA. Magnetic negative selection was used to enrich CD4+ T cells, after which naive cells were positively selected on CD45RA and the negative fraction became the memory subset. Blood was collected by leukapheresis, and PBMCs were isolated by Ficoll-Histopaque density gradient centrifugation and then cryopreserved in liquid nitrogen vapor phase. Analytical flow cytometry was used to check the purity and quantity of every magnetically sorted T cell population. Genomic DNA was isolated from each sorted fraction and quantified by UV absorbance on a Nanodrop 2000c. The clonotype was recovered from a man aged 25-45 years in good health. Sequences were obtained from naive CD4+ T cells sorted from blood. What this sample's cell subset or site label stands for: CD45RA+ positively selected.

The CDR3 region has the sequence CATSRVLGWSGTGDDYEQYF. Read as DNA, the sequence is TGTGCCACCAGCAGAGTACTGGGTTGGTCTGGGACAGGGGACGACTACGAGCAGTACTTC. The chain was built from TRBV15 and TRBJ2-7; the central 10 bases match TRBD1. CDR1 and CDR2, looked up from the germline V gene (reference sequence), are LNHNV and YYDKDF. The CDR3 spans 20 residues, from the cysteine through the phenylalanine. Only the CDR3 part of the read is kept: 60 bases, read in frame from the first base. From V the trimming removes 1 base and from J it removes 3 bases, while the gene matches leave 18 bases of the junction unaccounted for.